These 27 T cell receptor beta chains originate from one sample sequenced in a study of cytomegalovirus exposure and HLA in healthy donors (dated by TCRdb to 2016 to 2017). To prepare the library, the immunoSEQ multiplex PCR assay was applied. The multiplex PCR relied on a mix of 60 forward primers for TCR Vbeta segments and 13 reverse primers for TCR Jbeta segments. TCRdb obtained this table from immuneACCESS and retained in-frame rearrangements with V and J assigned. These tables miss some clones; where compared with another copy, unresolved V genes account for less than half of the shortfall, and the remainder is unexplained. This sample gives 150,000 to 200,000 clones in total; 82% of them show up just once. The ten largest clones capture about 0.092% of the sample. Material: PBMCs. The receptors here all came from a boy aged 2 to 10 in good health and CMV-seronegative.

The rearrangement uses TRBV19 and TRBJ2-5, with TRBD2 matching over 9 bases. Germline-derived CDR1 and CDR2 are LNHDA and SQIVND (reference sequence). This CDR3 region has 15 residues. V dropped 5 bases and J dropped 4; count of bases not matched to a gene: 8. CDR3 nucleotide sequence: TGTGCCAGTAGTCCGACTAGCGGACTGGCAGAGACCCAGTACTTC. Protein sequence: CASSPTSGLAETQYF.

This chain uses TRBV4-1 with TRBJ2-7; D remains ambiguous. Per germline, CDR1 MGHRA and CDR2 YSYEKL. CDR3 length: 14 amino acids. The ends were cut back, 3 bases at V and 2 bases at J, with 11 bases in the middle. The CDR3 coding sequence is TGCGCCAGCAGCCACGGCAGAGGAACCTACGAGCAGTACTTC. Translating gives CASSHGRGTYEQYF.

The CDR3 here is CASSPLRGLAGVGDTQYF. The CDR3 bases are TGTGCCAGCAGCCCACTTCGGGGACTAGCGGGGGTCGGGGATACGCAGTATTTT. The gene calls are TRBV7-3 and TRBJ2-3; 14 bases align to TRBD2. J gave up 6 bases and V 5 bases, and 13 bases lay outside the gene matches. The CDR3 spans 18 residues. Germline lookup yields CDR1 SGHTA and CDR2 FQGTGA.

CDR3 in amino acids: CASSPMQGSTDTQYF. In nucleotides, the CDR3 is TGTGCCAGCTCACCAATGCAGGGTAGCACAGATACGCAGTATTTT. The chain joins TRBV18 to TRBJ2-3, with D perhaps matching TRBD1 (5 bases). Trimming removed 2 bases from V and 0 bases from J, with 9 bases in between. There are 15 residues in the CDR3. Germline-derived CDR1 and CDR2 are KGHSH and LQKENI.

This clone has a single count. V usage is TRBV10-3 and J usage is TRBJ2-3, with TRBD1 matching over 7 bases. V dropped 4 bases and J dropped 8; count of bases not matched to a gene: 6. CDR1 and CDR2 (germline): ENHRY, SYGVKD. The length of the CDR3 is 13 residues. CDR3 in DNA: TGTGCCATCAGTGGAGAACAGGGGAGTACGCAGTATTTT. It translates to CAISGEQGSTQYF.

V and J are TRBV20-1 and TRBJ2-1, with no clear D. Trimming cost V 4 bases and J 8 bases, with 9 bases left between them. Germline CDR1 is DFQATT and CDR2 is SNEGSKA (reference sequence). This CDR3 spans 11 amino acids. The CDR3 DNA reads as TGCAGTGCTACAGTTGTGGATGAGCAGTTCTTC. Amino acids: CSATVVDEQFF.

The CDR3 loop is CSVVEFYEQYF. CDR3 DNA: TGCAGCGTTGTGGAGTTTTACGAGCAGTACTTC. This rearrangement joins TRBV29-1 to TRBJ2-7; D is undetermined. Trimming took off 4 bases at V and 4 bases at J, with 8 bases between the two ends. Germline-derived CDR1 and CDR2 are SQVTM and ANQGSEA. The CDR3 is 11 amino acids.

J is TRBJ2-5 and V is TRBV4-2, with D perhaps TRBD1 (5 bases). Trimming shortened V by 1 base and J by 1 base, and 10 bases separated the two germline ends. The CDR3 runs to 15 residues. The germline V gene encodes CDR1 LGHNA and CDR2 YNFKEQ. CDR3 DNA: TGTGCCAGCAGCCAAGTTCCGGACACCCAAGAGACCCAGTACTTC. Protein sequence: CASSQVPDTQETQYF.

The genes are TRBV5-5 and TRBJ1-5, with D unclear. Trimming shortened V by 5 bases and J by 3 bases, and 9 bases separated the two germline ends. Germline-derived CDR1 and CDR2 are SGHKS and YYEKEE (reference sequence). This CDR3 has 13 amino acids. DNA of the CDR3: TGTGCCAGCAGTTCCTCCTACAATCAGCCCCAGCATTTT. Translation: CASSSSYNQPQHF.

The chain employs TRBV19 and TRBJ1-5; D not resolved. Germline CDR1 LNHDA, CDR2 SQIVND (reference sequence). V shed 2 bases and J shed 0 bases, with 8 bases lying between them. There are 15 residues in the CDR3. The CDR3 DNA follows: TGTGCCAGTAGTATACGGTTGTATAGCAATCAGCCCCAGCATTTT. Its protein is CASSIRLYSNQPQHF.

This chain uses TRBV5-4 with TRBJ2-7; TRBD1 is a possible D gene (6 bases). Per the germline V gene, CDR1 is SGHNT and CDR2 is YYREEE (reference sequence). The CDR3 is made up of 14 amino acids. Trimming took 4 bases from V and 7 from J, leaving 18 bases between them. CDR3 sequence (DNA): TGTGCCAGCAGCCCACAGGGATCCCCGCAGGAGCAGTACTTC. Its protein product is CASSPQGSPQEQYF.

The V and J genes are TRBV10-3 and TRBJ1-1; D unresolved. This CDR3 is 14 amino acids long. V lost 4 bases to trimming and J lost 12 bases, with 21 bases between them. Per the germline V gene, CDR1 is ENHRY and CDR2 is SYGVKD. The CDR3 DNA reads as TGTGCCATCAGTGGGACTAAACCGGGATCGGAACCTTTCTTT. Its protein product is CAISGTKPGSEPFF.

V is TRBV27 and J is TRBJ2-5; D is unclear. The CDR3 is made up of 12 amino acids. Trimming took 6 bases from V and 3 from J, leaving 8 bases between them. The V gene's germline CDR1 is MNHEY and CDR2 SMNVEV (reference sequence). The CDR3 DNA reads TGTGCCAGCAGCGGTAGTGAAGAGACCCAGTACTTC. This encodes CASSGSEETQYF.

V usage is TRBV15 and J usage is TRBJ1-5; D is ambiguous. CDR1 is LNHNV and CDR2 is YYDKDF in the germline V gene (reference sequence). V lost 3 bases to trimming and J lost 5 bases, with 8 bases between them. There are 13 residues in the CDR3. The CDR3 region is CATSSASYQPQHF. The CDR3 DNA reads as TGTGCCACCAGCAGCGCGTCCTATCAGCCCCAGCATTTT.

This clone has more than one count but fewer than ten. The chain uses TRBV7-2 and TRBJ2-1, with 11 bases lining up with TRBD2. The CDR3 covers 17 residues. The V segment lost 5 bases and the J segment 8 bases; nucleotides outside the gene matches: 14. Germline CDR1 is SGHTA and CDR2 is FQGNSA. In DNA, the CDR3 is TGTGCCAGCAGCCCGCTGTCCTTACTAGCGGGGGTCTATGAGCAGTTCTTC. Translated, it gives CASSPLSLLAGVYEQFF.

The J gene is TRBJ1-5, the V gene TRBV12-5, with TRBD1 matching 8 bases. Trimming took 5 bases from V and 7 from J; bases not matched to a gene: 7. Germline CDR1 and CDR2: LGHNT and FRNRAP. The CDR3 sequence is 14 residues long. The CDR3 spells CASGRTGSVQPQHF. The CDR3 bases are TGTGCTAGTGGTAGGACAGGGTCGGTACAGCCCCAGCATTTT.

The rearrangement uses TRBV19 and TRBJ1-2; the D gene is possibly TRBD1 (5 bases). V dropped 2 bases and J dropped 7 bases, with 5 bases sitting between them. The V gene's germline CDR1 is LNHDA and CDR2 SQIVND (reference sequence). This CDR3 is built from 11 residues. The CDR3 DNA reads TGTGCCAGTAGTATACAGGGTGGCTACACCTTC. Protein product: CASSIQGGYTF.

The chain joins TRBV6-1 to TRBJ1-1, with D hard to call. Trimming cost V 7 bases and J 4 bases, with 13 bases left between them. The germline CDR1 and CDR2 sequences are MNHNS and SASEGT. The CDR3 totals 13 residues. The CDR3 sequence is CASKTVGPTEAFF. The CDR3 DNA reads as TGTGCCAGCAAAACGGTGGGCCCCACTGAAGCTTTCTTT.

The chain has TRBV4-1 and TRBJ2-3; 10 bases are shared with TRBD2. The CDR3 spans 20 residues. With V trimmed by 0 bases and J by 1 base, 13 bases remained unmatched. Germline V gene data show CDR1 as MGHRA and CDR2 as YSYEKL. This chain's CDR3 is CASSQDIRAGGWIGTDTQYF. CDR3 nucleotide sequence: TGCGCCAGCAGCCAAGATATCCGAGCGGGGGGGTGGATCGGCACAGATACGCAGTATTTT.

The J gene is TRBJ2-2, the V gene TRBV12-5, with TRBD1 matching over 9 bases. Germline V CDR1 and CDR2: LGHNT, FRNRAP. V was pared by 1 base and J by 7 bases, with 10 bases of the junction left unmatched. This CDR3 comprises 17 residues. The CDR3 DNA follows: TGTGCTAGTGGTTTGGGGGGACAGGGCTCATCTAGCGGGGAGCTGTTTTTT. Its translation: CASGLGGQGSSSGELFF.

The CDR3 sequence: CASSFRPTGSYEQYF. For the CDR3, the DNA is TGTGCCAGCAGTTTCCGCCCGACAGGATCCTACGAGCAGTACTTC. The chain links TRBV27 to TRBJ2-7; the D gene is possibly TRBD1 (6 bases). Germline CDR1 reads MNHEY; CDR2 reads SMNVEV (reference sequence). V shed 3 bases and J shed 1 base, with 13 bases lying between them. CDR3 length: 15 amino acids.

This clone has a single count. The chain uses TRBV7-8 and TRBJ1-5; possible D gene TRBD1, 6 bases. Trimming removed 4 bases at V and 3 bases at J, with 13 bases between. The CDR3 has 15 amino acids. In germline, CDR1 is SGHVS, CDR2 FQNEAQ. Here the CDR3 DNA reads TGTGCCAGCAGCTCCCGGTCAGGGGTCAATCAGCCCCAGCATTTT. Its protein is CASSSRSGVNQPQHF.

The chain employs TRBV4-2 and TRBJ2-7; possible D gene TRBD2, 6 bases. V dropped 7 bases and J dropped 0 bases, with 13 bases sitting between them. Germline values: CDR1 LGHNA, CDR2 YNFKEQ. The CDR3 runs 14 residues. The DNA of the CDR3 is TGTGCCAGCAACCAGGGAGGTAGCTCCTACGAGCAGTACTTC. Its translation: CASNQGGSSYEQYF.

The chain recombines TRBV7-9 with TRBJ1-2; TRBD1 might be the D (6 bases). The CDR3 loop spans 16 amino acids. V was cut by 0 bases and J by 8 bases, with 19 bases left in between. CDR1 and CDR2 (germline): SEHNR, FQNEAQ (reference sequence). CDR3 nucleotide sequence: TGTGCCAGCAGCTTAGCCTCGTGGGGTCAGGGGTACGGCTACACCTTC. It codes for CASSLASWGQGYGYTF.

The V gene is TRBV21-1, the J gene TRBJ1-2; TRBD1 reflects the table's D call only, with no check against the DNA. TRBV21-1 constitutes a pseudogene. The length of the CDR3 is 14 residues. The CDR3 DNA follows: TGTGCCAGCAGCTCACAGGGCCCGGGCTATGGCTACACCTTC. Its translation: CASSSQGPGYGYTF.

The V call is TRBV19, the J call TRBJ1-5; D remains ambiguous. Germline CDR1 is LNHDA and CDR2 is SQIVND (reference sequence). The CDR3 length is 14 residues. With 0 bases removed from V and 2 bases from J, the gap between germline ends came to 5 bases. CDR3: CASSIDAGNQPQHF. The DNA for the CDR3 is TGTGCCAGTAGTATAGATGCGGGCAATCAGCCCCAGCATTTT.

The table lists this clone with a count of one. V gene TRBV7-3 combines with J gene TRBJ2-2, with D unresolved. CDR1 is SGHTA, CDR2 FQGTGA, per germline. The CDR3 extends over 13 amino acids. V was pared by 5 bases and J by 1 base, with 5 bases between. Here the CDR3 reads CASSPKNTGELFF. The CDR3 coding sequence is TGTGCCAGCAGCCCCAAGAACACCGGGGAGCTGTTTTTT.